This T cell receptor beta chain originates from a study of blood T cells in healthy people across ages. Regarding the study as a whole: Because donor CMV status was unknown, expanded clonotype changes were possibly confounded.

It was with a sample-barcoded 5' primer and a J-beta primer mix that a second PCR of about 6 to 12 cycles was run. MiXCR, run by TCRdb on the 5' RACE reads, gives a single entry per CDR3 protein. The sample holds approximately 900,000 distinct CDR3 sequences; approximately 32% are singletons and the top ten take 10%. This clonotype was seen ten or more times. Its antigen is unknown. The same specimen was also included in a second study, on T cells of mothers and their children.

This clonotype was obtained from a woman in her thirties or forties in good health. Source material: blood.

This CDR3 is CASSLDWSSYNEQFF. In DNA form, the CDR3 reads TGCGCCAGCAGCTTGGATTGGAGCTCCTACAATGAGCAGTTCTTC. The V gene is TRBV5-1, the J gene TRBJ2-1; D is unresolved. The CDR3 consists of 15 residues. Germline loops: CDR1 SGHRS, CDR2 YFSETQ. V was cut by 0 bases and J by 0 bases, with 7 bases left in between.